This section outlines one TCR beta chain sequence together with its context. This sample was taken from a study of shared clonotypes between healthy human individuals. The junction had 6 bases not matched to a gene; V was cut back by 5 bases and J by 3 bases. CDR3 length equals 16 residues. Germline V CDR1 and CDR2: MNHNY, SVGAGI (reference sequence). The assay was immunoSEQ multiplex PCR, and TCRdb's table has in-frame clones only and misses some. The table lists under 600,000 clones, roughly 97% of them singletons. This clonotype originated in a woman in her twenties or thirties in good health. The source material was naive CD4+ T cells sorted from blood. Subset indicated: CD45RA+ positively selected. V usage is TRBV6-6 and J usage is TRBJ1-5; 11 nucleotides line up with TRBD1. The CDR3 nucleotides are TGTGCCAGCAGTGGCGGACAGGGGGCGCCCAATCAGCCCCAGCATTTT. Its protein is CASSGGQGAPNQPQHF.